The present T cell receptor (beta chain) was sequenced within a study of STAT5B mutations in CD4+ large granular lymphocyte leukemia. General study points: Approximately 25% of private leukemic clonotypes occurred rarely in other patients' non-leukemic repertoires.

As concerns this clone: The target antigen is unknown.

Measured with immunoSEQ multiplex PCR; TCRdb has only the in-frame clones, and not every one. The repertoire includes about 33,000 clones, nearly 90% of them detected once, and 3.4% sits in the top ten. Sequencing used CD4+ T cells from blood buffy coats. This receptor was identified in a human donor in good health.

This chain's CDR3 is CAIRGQGRGYGYTF. CDR3 sequence (DNA): TGTGCCATCAGGGGTCAGGGAAGGGGCTATGGCTACACCTTC. The V and J genes are TRBV10-3 and TRBJ1-2; maybe TRBD1 (5 bases). The CDR3 covers 14 residues. Per germline, CDR1 ENHRY and CDR2 SYGVKD. The ends were cut back, 6 bases at V and 4 bases at J, with 15 bases in the middle.